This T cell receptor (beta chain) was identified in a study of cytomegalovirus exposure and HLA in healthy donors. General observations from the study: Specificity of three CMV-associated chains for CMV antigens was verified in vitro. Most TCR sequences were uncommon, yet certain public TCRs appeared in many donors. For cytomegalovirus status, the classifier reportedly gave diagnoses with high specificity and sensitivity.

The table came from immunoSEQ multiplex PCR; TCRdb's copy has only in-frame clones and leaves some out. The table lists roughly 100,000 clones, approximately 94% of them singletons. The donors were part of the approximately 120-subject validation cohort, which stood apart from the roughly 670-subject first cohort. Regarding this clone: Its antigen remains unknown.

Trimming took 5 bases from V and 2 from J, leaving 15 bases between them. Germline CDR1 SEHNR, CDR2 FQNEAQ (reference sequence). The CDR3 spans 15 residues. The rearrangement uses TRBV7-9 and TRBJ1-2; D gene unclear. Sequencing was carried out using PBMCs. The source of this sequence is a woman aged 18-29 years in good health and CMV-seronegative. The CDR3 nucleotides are TGTGCCAGCAGCGCACCCGAGCGAACCAACTATGGCTACACCTTC. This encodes CASSAPERTNYGYTF.